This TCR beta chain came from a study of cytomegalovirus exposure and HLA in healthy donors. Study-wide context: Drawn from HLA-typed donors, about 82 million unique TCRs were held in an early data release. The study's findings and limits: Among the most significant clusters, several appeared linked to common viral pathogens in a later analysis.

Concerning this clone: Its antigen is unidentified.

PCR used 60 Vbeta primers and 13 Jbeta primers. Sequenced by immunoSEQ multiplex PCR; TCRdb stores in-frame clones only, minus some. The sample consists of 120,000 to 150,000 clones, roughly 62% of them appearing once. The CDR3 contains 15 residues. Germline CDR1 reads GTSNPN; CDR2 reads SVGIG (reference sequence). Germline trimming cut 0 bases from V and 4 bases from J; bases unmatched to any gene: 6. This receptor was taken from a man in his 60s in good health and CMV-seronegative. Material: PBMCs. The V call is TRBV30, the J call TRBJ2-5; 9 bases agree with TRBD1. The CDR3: CAWSVRGQGSETQYF. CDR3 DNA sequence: TGTGCCTGGAGTGTACGAGGACAGGGGTCAGAGACCCAGTACTTC.